Listed here are 27 T cell receptor beta chains from one sample, sequenced in a study of T cell changes during pregnancy in multiple sclerosis. TCRdb's table, derived via immunoSEQ multiplex PCR, lists solely in-frame clones and lacks some. The table has tens of thousands of clones, 90% to 95% seen once; the top ten hold about 1.7%. The sample was peripheral blood, taken after pregnancy. The receptors stem from a female donor in good health, enrolled as a control in a pregnancy study.

Here the CDR3 DNA reads TGTGCCAGTAGCAACGACAGGGGGAAAACTGAAGCTTTCTTT. Translating gives CASSNDRGKTEAFF. The chain joins TRBV19 to TRBJ1-1; 9 bases fit TRBD1. With V trimmed by 6 bases and J by 5 bases, 7 bases remained unmatched. This CDR3 has 14 amino acids. Germline CDR1 LNHDA, CDR2 SQIVND (reference sequence).

This sequence joins TRBV19 and TRBJ1-3, with 10 bases identical to TRBD1. J lost 4 bases, V lost 7 bases, and 13 bases had no gene match. Germline-derived CDR1 and CDR2 are LNHDA and SQIVND (reference sequence). This CDR3 has 17 amino acids. This CDR3 reads CASTTGTGALRGNTIYF. The CDR3 nucleotides are TGTGCCAGTACTACCGGGACAGGGGCGTTACGCGGAAACACCATATATTTT.

The chain combines TRBV5-1 with TRBJ2-3; D might be TRBD1 (6 bases). V was clipped by 4 bases and J by 3 bases, with 9 bases between them. Per the germline V gene, CDR1 is SGHRS and CDR2 is YFSETQ. The CDR3 has 13 amino acids. CDR3 nucleotides: TGCGCCAGCAGCCAAGGGACAACAGATACGCAGTATTTT. Protein: CASSQGTTDTQYF.

Only one count was recorded for this clone. The rearrangement uses TRBV2 and TRBJ2-5, with a possible D match to TRBD1 (6 bases). Looked up from germline, CDR1 is SNHLY and CDR2 is FYNNEI. The V and J ends lost 5 bases and 7 bases respectively, with 14 bases between them. The CDR3 spans 13 residues. DNA of the CDR3: TGTGCCAGCAGTTACGAGACAGGCGGGACCCAGTACTTC. Its translation: CASSYETGGTQYF.

This sequence joins TRBV5-4 and TRBJ1-1, with D possibly matching TRBD1 (5 bases). The germline V gene encodes CDR1 SGHNT and CDR2 YYREEE (reference sequence). This CDR3 has 15 residues. The V and J ends lost 4 bases and 4 bases respectively, with 17 bases between them. The CDR3 loop reads CASSPRLGVGTEAFF. For the CDR3, the DNA is TGTGCCAGCAGCCCCAGGTTAGGGGTTGGCACTGAAGCTTTCTTT.

The genes are TRBV18 and TRBJ1-4; a possible D gene is TRBD1 (6 bases). The germline V gene has CDR1 KGHSH and CDR2 LQKENI. This CDR3 has 15 amino acids. The V end was cut by 3 bases, the J end by 5 bases, with 13 bases between. The CDR3: CASSPLGAFNEKLFF. The CDR3 region has the DNA TGTGCCAGCTCACCCCTGGGGGCCTTCAATGAAAAACTGTTTTTT.

The V gene is TRBV28, the J gene TRBJ2-7; 8 bases map to TRBD2. J gave up 0 bases and V 5 bases, and 6 bases lay outside the gene matches. Germline-derived CDR1 and CDR2 are MDHEN and SYDVKM. The CDR3 has 15 residues. CDR3 sequence (DNA): TGTGCCAGCAGTCCACAAACTAGCGGCTCCTACGAGCAGTACTTC. Residues: CASSPQTSGSYEQYF. Using reference TRBV28 and TRBJ2-7 for the parts outside the CDR3, the full variable domain is DVKVTQSSRYLVKRTGEKVFLECVQDMDHENMFWYRQDPGLGLRLIYFSYDVKMKEKGDIPEGYSVSREKKERFSLILESASTNQTSMYLCASSPQTSGSYEQYFGPGTRLTVT.

J is TRBJ2-4 and V is TRBV28; D is possibly TRBD1 (7 bases). The CDR3 is 15 residues long. Trimming cost V 8 bases and J 0 bases, with 14 bases left between them. CDR1 and CDR2 (germline): MDHEN, SYDVKM. The CDR3 coding sequence is TGTGCCAGCCGACGACAGGGACTAGCCAAAAACATTCAGTACTTC. Translating gives CASRRQGLAKNIQYF.

The V gene is TRBV5-1, the J gene TRBJ2-2; tentatively, D is TRBD2 (6 bases). This CDR3 region has 13 residues. Germline V lookup: CDR1 SGHRS, CDR2 YFSETQ. V lost 4 bases and J 9 bases, leaving 13 bases between the germline ends. CDR3 sequence (DNA): TGCGCCAGCAGCCCGAGCGGGCCCTGGGAGCTGTTTTTT. It yields the protein CASSPSGPWELFF.

This rearrangement joins TRBV6-1 to TRBJ2-5; 7 bases fit TRBD1. Trimming removed 6 bases from V and 3 bases from J; junction bases left unmatched: 4. The CDR3 covers 13 residues. The germline V gene has CDR1 MNHNS and CDR2 SASEGT. The CDR3 is CASRNRGEETQYF. CDR3 nucleotides: TGTGCCAGCAGAAACAGGGGAGAAGAGACCCAGTACTTC.

This clone was detected once. Being one base from a much bigger clone, this may be a read error. The identical CDR3 is also encoded by other nucleotide sequences in the sample. The genes are TRBV5-1 and TRBJ1-1; 7 nucleotides match TRBD1. Per germline, CDR1 SGHRS and CDR2 YFSETQ. Trimming removed 0 bases from V and 3 bases from J; junction bases left unmatched: 2. CDR3 length equals 14 residues. The CDR3 protein is CASSLAGGYTEAFF. In DNA, the CDR3 is TGCGCCAGCAGCTTGGCAGGGGGTTACACTGAAGCTTTCTTT.

The gene calls are TRBV7-8 and TRBJ2-5; D is perhaps TRBD1 (6 bases). Between the trimmed V and J ends, which lost 5 bases and 5 bases, there was a span of 12 bases. CDR1 is SGHVS and CDR2 is FQNEAQ in the germline V gene. The CDR3 sequence is 13 residues long. CDR3 protein: CASSTRQVETQYF. CDR3 bases: TGTGCCAGCAGCACACGACAGGTTGAGACCCAGTACTTC.

This rearrangement joins TRBV19 to TRBJ2-1; 8 bases agree with TRBD2. Germline V gene data show CDR1 as LNHDA and CDR2 as SQIVND (reference sequence). The CDR3 has 10 residues. The CDR3 nucleotides read TGTGCGGCCGGGGGGGATGAGCAGTTCTTC. Translating it yields CAAGGDEQFF. Supplemented by reference TRBV19 and TRBJ2-1, the full variable domain reads DGGITQSPKYLFRKEGQNVTLSCEQNLNHDAMYWYRQDPGQGLRLIYYSQIVNDFQKGDIAEGYSVSREKKESFPLTVTSAQKNPTAFYLCAAGGDEQFFGPGTRLTVL.

The chain recombines TRBV7-8 with TRBJ1-2; maybe TRBD1 (5 bases). V lost 2 bases to trimming and J lost 3 bases, with 7 bases between them. Germline V gene lookup returns CDR1 SGHVS and CDR2 FQNEAQ. The CDR3 covers 13 residues. The DNA for the CDR3 is TGTGCCAGCAGCTTATCCAGGGACTATGGCTACACCTTC. Translation gives CASSLSRDYGYTF.

The chain links TRBV29-1 to TRBJ1-1; 7 bases are a match to TRBD1. The V gene end was trimmed by 6 bases and the J gene end by 13 bases; junction bases not matched to a gene: 11. Germline loops: CDR1 SQVTM, CDR2 ANQGSEA. This CDR3 region has 11 residues. The CDR3 loop is CSVLRQGRGFF. For the CDR3, the DNA is TGCAGCGTATTGAGACAGGGAAGAGGTTTCTTT.

This chain connects TRBV5-4 to TRBJ2-2; TRBD2 agrees at 8 bases. The germline gives CDR1 SGHNT, CDR2 YYREEE (reference sequence). This CDR3 has 14 amino acids. With V trimmed by 5 bases and J by 3 bases, 3 bases remained unmatched. The CDR3 loop is CASRKGLDTGELFF. CDR3 coding DNA: TGTGCCAGCAGGAAGGGACTAGACACCGGGGAGCTGTTTTTT.

This clone was recorded a few times. The chain uses TRBV10-3 and TRBJ2-5; 7 bases are shared with TRBD2. Germline lookup yields CDR1 ENHRY and CDR2 SYGVKD. The CDR3 covers 15 residues. Losses at the gene ends were 6 bases for V and 2 bases for J; bases not matched to a gene: 9. CDR3 nucleotide sequence: TGTGCCATCAGGGCGGGGGTAGCGGAACAAGAGACCCAGTACTTC. Residues: CAIRAGVAEQETQYF.

This clone was detected ten times or more. The V gene is TRBV5-1, the J gene TRBJ1-1; possible D gene TRBD1, 5 bases. V gave up 7 bases and J gave up 1 base, with 14 bases separating them. The CDR3 length is 14 residues. Germline CDR1 SGHRS, CDR2 YFSETQ. The CDR3 DNA reads TGCGCCAGCGGTAGGGGACTGCAGAACACTGAAGCTTTCTTT. This sequence encodes CASGRGLQNTEAFF. The variable domain in full, with the rest retrieved from reference TRBV5-1 and TRBJ1-1, is KAGVTQTPRYLIKTRGQQVTLSCSPISGHRSVSWYQQTPGQGLQFLFEYFSETQRNKGNFPGRFSGRQFSNSRSEMNVSTLELGDSALYLCASGRGLQNTEAFFGQGTRLTVV.

V gene TRBV5-6 combines with J gene TRBJ2-5, with 7 bases aligning to TRBD2. The CDR3 length is 14 residues. Germline V gene lookup returns CDR1 SGHDT and CDR2 YYEEEE. V lost 4 bases and J lost 0; bases outside the gene matches: 3. The CDR3 coding sequence is TGTGCCAGCAGCACCGGGACTAACCAAGAGACCCAGTACTTC. Its protein is CASSTGTNQETQYF.

The J gene is TRBJ2-3, the V gene TRBV7-9; 12 nucleotides align to TRBD2. Trimming cost V 0 bases and J 3 bases; bases outside gene matches: 1. CDR3 length equals 16 residues. The V gene's germline CDR1 is SEHNR and CDR2 FQNEAQ (reference sequence). The CDR3 sequence is CASSLATSGSTDTQYF. The CDR3 nucleotides are TGTGCCAGCAGCTTAGCGACTAGCGGGAGTACAGATACGCAGTATTTT. The variable domain in full, with the rest retrieved from reference TRBV7-9 and TRBJ2-3, is DTGVSQNPRHKITKRGQNVTFRCDPISEHNRLYWYRQTLGQGPEFLTYFQNEAQLEKSRLLSDRFSAERPKGSFSTLEIQRTEQGDSAMYLCASSLATSGSTDTQYFGPGTRLTVL.

The gene calls are TRBV2 and TRBJ2-5; D is unclear. The V end was cut by 0 bases, the J end by 5 bases, with 4 bases between. The CDR3 length is 12 residues. Germline CDR1 and CDR2: SNHLY and FYNNEI. CDR3 region: CASSEAAETQYF. CDR3 bases: TGTGCCAGCAGTGAAGCCGCGGAGACCCAGTACTTC.

V usage is TRBV2 and J usage is TRBJ2-1; 10 bases are shared with TRBD2. The CDR3 covers 15 residues. Germline assignment: CDR1 SNHLY and CDR2 FYNNEI. Trimming cost V 0 bases and J 9 bases; bases outside gene matches: 5. The CDR3 spells CASSEALAGVGEQFF. The CDR3 bases are TGTGCCAGCAGTGAAGCGCTAGCGGGAGTGGGTGAGCAGTTCTTC.

Here the CDR3 reads CASSLLRLAVSGQETQYF. The CDR3, as DNA: TGTGCCAGCAGTTTATTGAGACTAGCAGTATCCGGCCAAGAGACCCAGTACTTC. The chain recombines TRBV28 with TRBJ2-5, with 7 bases matching TRBD2. The CDR3 loop spans 18 amino acids. Germline loops: CDR1 MDHEN, CDR2 SYDVKM. V was clipped by 1 base and J by 1 base; unmatched bases: 12.

The chain links TRBV10-2 to TRBJ2-5; TRBD2 is a possible D gene (5 bases). Per germline, CDR1 WSHSY and CDR2 SAAADI. The CDR3 length is 13 residues. Deletions cut 7 bases from V and 2 bases from J, with 11 bases between. The CDR3 here is CASKERIQETQYF. The CDR3 DNA is TGCGCCAGCAAGGAGCGGATACAAGAGACCCAGTACTTC.

This chain links TRBV6-1 with TRBJ2-7; 10 nucleotides line up with TRBD2. V shed 4 bases and J 0 bases; nucleotides not matched to a gene: 3. Germline V gene lookup returns CDR1 MNHNS and CDR2 SASEGT. CDR3 length: 15 residues. The CDR3 nucleotides are TGTGCCAGCAGTGCTGGACTAGCGGCCTCCTACGAGCAGTACTTC. This translates into CASSAGLAASYEQYF.

The CDR3 DNA reads TGTGCCAGCAGTTTGCCCCAGGGGGCGGGGGAGACCCAGTACTTC. This gives the protein CASSLPQGAGETQYF. The gene calls are TRBV28 and TRBJ2-5; 8 positions match TRBD1. CDR3 length: 15 residues. Per the germline V gene, CDR1 is MDHEN and CDR2 is SYDVKM. V lost 3 bases to trimming and J lost 5 bases; unmatched junction nucleotides: 8.

This clone was found once. The chain couples TRBV7-6 to TRBJ1-1; D is perhaps TRBD1 (6 bases). The V and J ends lost 3 bases and 3 bases respectively, with 14 bases between them. The CDR3 totals 15 residues. The germline V gene encodes CDR1 SGHVS and CDR2 FNYEAQ. CDR3 nucleotides: TGTGCCAGCAGCTTTGGTGCGAAGGGGGACACTGAAGCTTTCTTT. Amino acids: CASSFGAKGDTEAFF.